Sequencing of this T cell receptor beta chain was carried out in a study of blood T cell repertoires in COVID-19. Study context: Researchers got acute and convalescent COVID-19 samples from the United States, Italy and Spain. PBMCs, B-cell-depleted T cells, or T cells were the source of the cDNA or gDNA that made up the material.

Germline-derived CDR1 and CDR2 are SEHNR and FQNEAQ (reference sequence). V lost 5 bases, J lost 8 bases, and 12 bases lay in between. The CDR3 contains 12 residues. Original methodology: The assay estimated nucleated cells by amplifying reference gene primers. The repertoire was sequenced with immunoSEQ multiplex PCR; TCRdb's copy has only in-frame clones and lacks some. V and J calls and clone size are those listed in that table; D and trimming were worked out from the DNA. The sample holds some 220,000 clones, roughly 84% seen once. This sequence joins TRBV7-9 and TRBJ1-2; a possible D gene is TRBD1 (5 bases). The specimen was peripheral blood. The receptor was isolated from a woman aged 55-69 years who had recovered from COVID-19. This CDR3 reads CASSPDSFGYTF. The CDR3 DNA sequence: TGTGCCAGCAGCCCCGACAGTTTCGGCTACACCTTC.